Sequencing of this TCR beta chain was carried out in a study of shared clonotypes between healthy human individuals. This clone turned up a few times. What it recognizes is unknown. The length of the CDR3 is 13 residues. Germline V lookup: CDR1 SGHAT, CDR2 FQNNGV. The germline V and J ends were trimmed by 3 bases and 2 bases, with 8 bases remaining between them. Assay: immunoSEQ multiplex PCR; the TCRdb copy retains only in-frame clones and omits some. This sample has about 2.3 million clones; approximately 93% occur once, and the top ten carry 0.3% to 0.4%. General study points: Owing to a small donor count, the genetic and exposure-history diversity represented was limited. A handful of donors shared about 5% of their naive CD4 clonotypes. What rarefaction showed was incomplete sorted-subset sequencing despite large depth. Generation of non-shared clonotypes was less probable than generation of clonotypes shared by all four donors.

This chain connects TRBV11-2 to TRBJ2-7; D not certain. The specimen was naive CD4+ T cells from PBMCs. The sample's subset: CD45RA+ positively selected. The sequence was obtained from a man in his late teens or twenties in good health. Some clones in this sample may be carry-over from other donors' samples. The CDR3 region has the DNA TGTGCCAGCAGCTTGTTGGCTCCCTACGAGCAGTACTTC. This sequence encodes CASSLLAPYEQYF.